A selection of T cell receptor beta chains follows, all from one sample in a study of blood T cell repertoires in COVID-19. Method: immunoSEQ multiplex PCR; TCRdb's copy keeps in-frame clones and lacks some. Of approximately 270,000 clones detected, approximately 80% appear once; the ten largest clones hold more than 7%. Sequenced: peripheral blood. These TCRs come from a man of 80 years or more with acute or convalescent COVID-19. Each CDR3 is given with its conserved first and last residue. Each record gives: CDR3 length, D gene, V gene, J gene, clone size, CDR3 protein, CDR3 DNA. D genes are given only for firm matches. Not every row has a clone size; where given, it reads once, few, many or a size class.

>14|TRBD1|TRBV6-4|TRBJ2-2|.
CASSAQGEGGELFF
TGTGCCAGCAGTGCACAGGGGGAAGGCGGGGAGCTGTTTTTT
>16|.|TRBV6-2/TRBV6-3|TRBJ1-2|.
CASSYSPPIYSSGYTF
TGTGCCAGCAGTTACAGTCCGCCGATCTATTCTTCAGGCTACACCTTC
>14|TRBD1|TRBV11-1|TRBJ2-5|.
CASSFRTGRETQYF
TGTGCCAGCAGCTTCCGGACAGGGAGGGAGACCCAGTACTTC
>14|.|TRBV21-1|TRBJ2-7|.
CASSKGGFSYEQYF
TGTGCCAGCAGCAAAGGAGGTTTCTCCTACGAGCAGTACTTC
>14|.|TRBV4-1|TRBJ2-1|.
CASSQAMEGGEQFF
TGCGCCAGCAGCCAAGCCATGGAGGGTGGTGAGCAGTTCTTC
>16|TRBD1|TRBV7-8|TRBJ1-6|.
CASSLGGQGIGSPLHF
TGTGCCAGCAGCTTAGGGGGACAGGGCATAGGTTCACCCCTCCACTTT
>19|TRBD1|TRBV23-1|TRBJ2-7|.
CASSQPGTGDPAVVHEQYF
TGCGCCAGCAGTCAGCCCGGGACAGGGGACCCCGCAGTGGTCCACGAGCAGTACTTC
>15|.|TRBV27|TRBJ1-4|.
CASSLFPGGGEKLFF
TGTGCCAGCAGTTTGTTCCCGGGGGGAGGAGAAAAACTGTTTTTT
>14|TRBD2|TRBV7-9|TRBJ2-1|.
CASSLLGLGNEQFF
TGTGCCAGCAGCTTATTGGGACTAGGCAATGAGCAGTTCTTC
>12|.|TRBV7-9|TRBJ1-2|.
CASSLEGGGYTF
TGTGCCAGCAGCCTAGAAGGGGGTGGCTACACCTTC
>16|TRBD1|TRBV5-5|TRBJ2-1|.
CASSLETGTVYNEQFF
TGTGCCAGCAGCTTGGAGACAGGGACAGTCTACAATGAGCAGTTCTTC
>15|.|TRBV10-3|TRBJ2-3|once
CAISESLDLTDTQYF
TGTGCCATCAGTGAGTCGTTGGACTTAACAGATACGCAGTATTTT
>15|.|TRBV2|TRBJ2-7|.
CASSAQGRVGHEQYF
TGTGCCAGCAGCGCCCAGGGGCGGGTTGGCCACGAGCAGTACTTC
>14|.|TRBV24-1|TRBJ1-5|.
CATSDPSSGQPQHF
TGTGCCACCAGTGATCCTTCGTCGGGGCAGCCCCAGCATTTT
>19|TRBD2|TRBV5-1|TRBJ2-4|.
CASSPGLAGGILAKNIQYF
TGCGCCAGCAGCCCGGGACTAGCGGGAGGGATACTAGCCAAAAACATTCAGTACTTC
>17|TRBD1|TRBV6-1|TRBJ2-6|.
CASSEYRGGDGANVLTF
TGTGCCAGCAGTGAATATCGAGGGGGCGACGGGGCCAACGTCCTGACTTTC
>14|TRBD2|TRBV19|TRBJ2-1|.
CASRGGGPYNEQFF
TGTGCCAGTAGGGGGGGAGGGCCATACAATGAGCAGTTCTTC
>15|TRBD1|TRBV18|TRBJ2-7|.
CASSPGQGAAYEQYF
TGTGCCAGCTCACCGGGACAGGGGGCTGCGTACGAGCAGTACTTC
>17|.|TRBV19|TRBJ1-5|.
CASSSTAGGGSNQPQHF
TGTGCCAGTAGTTCCACTGCGGGGGGAGGTAGCAATCAGCCCCAGCATTTT
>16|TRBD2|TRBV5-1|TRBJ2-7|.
CASSRRTGTTADEQYF
TGCGCCAGCAGCAGACGAACCGGGACTACCGCTGACGAGCAGTACTTC
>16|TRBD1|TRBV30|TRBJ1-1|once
CAWSPKPGQGRTEAFF
TGTGCCTGGAGTCCAAAACCGGGACAGGGCCGCACTGAAGCTTTCTTT
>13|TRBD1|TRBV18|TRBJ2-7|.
CASSPGQAIEQYF
TGTGCCAGCTCACCGGGACAGGCTATAGAGCAGTACTTC
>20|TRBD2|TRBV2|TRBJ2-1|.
CASSAPEGIAGGPTTGEQFF
TGTGCCAGCAGTGCCCCCGAGGGAATAGCGGGAGGGCCTACAACGGGTGAGCAGTTCTTC
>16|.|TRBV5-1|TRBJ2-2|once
CASSPVGGRMHGELFF
TGCGCCAGCAGCCCAGTCGGAGGGCGGATGCACGGGGAGCTGTTTTTT
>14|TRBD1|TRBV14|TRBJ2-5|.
CASSQDRGGETQYF
TGTGCCAGCAGCCAGGACAGGGGCGGCGAGACCCAGTACTTC
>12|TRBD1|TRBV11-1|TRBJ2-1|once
CASSSQGDEQFF
TGTGCCAGCAGCTCACAGGGGGATGAGCAGTTCTTC
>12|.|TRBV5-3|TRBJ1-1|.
CARRNRFREAFF
TGTGCCAGAAGAAACAGGTTTAGGGAAGCTTTCTTT
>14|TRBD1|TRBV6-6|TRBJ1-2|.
CASTLRQGYYGYTF
TGTGCCAGCACCCTAAGACAGGGATACTATGGCTACACCTTC
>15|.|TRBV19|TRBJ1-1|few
CASSIKVTGNTEAFF
TGTGCCAGTAGTATTAAGGTTACGGGGAACACTGAAGCTTTCTTT
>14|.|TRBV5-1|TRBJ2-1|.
CASSLGPTANEQFF
TGCGCCAGCAGCTTGGGGCCTACAGCCAATGAGCAGTTCTTC
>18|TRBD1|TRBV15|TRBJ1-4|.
CATSRGTGGDWTNEKLFF
TGTGCCACCAGCAGGGGGACAGGGGGGGACTGGACTAATGAAAAACTGTTTTTT
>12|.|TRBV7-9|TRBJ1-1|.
CASRFRQEPAFF
TGTGCCAGCAGATTCAGACAGGAGCCAGCTTTCTTT
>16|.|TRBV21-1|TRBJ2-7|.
CASSNSLFTTLGEQYF
TGTGCCAGCAGCAATTCGCTATTCACTACTCTAGGCGAGCAGTACTTC
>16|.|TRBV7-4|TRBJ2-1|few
CASSLALQRAYNEQFF
TGTGCCAGCAGCTTAGCTCTGCAGCGAGCCTACAATGAGCAGTTCTTC
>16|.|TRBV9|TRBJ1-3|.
CASSGAPHRSGNTIYF
TGTGCCAGCAGCGGGGCCCCACATCGCTCTGGAAACACCATATATTTT
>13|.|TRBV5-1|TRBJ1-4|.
CASSRGSNEKLFF
TGCGCCAGCAGCCGGGGGTCTAATGAAAAACTGTTTTTT
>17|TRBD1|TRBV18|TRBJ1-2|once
CASSPPSTGQGDYGYTF
TGTGCCAGCTCACCACCGTCAACCGGACAGGGGGACTATGGCTACACCTTC
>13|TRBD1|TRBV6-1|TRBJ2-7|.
CASSRDREYEQYF
TGTGCCAGCAGCCGGGACAGGGAATACGAGCAGTACTTC
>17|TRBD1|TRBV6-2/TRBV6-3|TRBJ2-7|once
CASSYPLGTGISYEQYF
TGTGCCAGCAGTTACCCTCTAGGGACAGGGATTTCCTACGAGCAGTACTTC
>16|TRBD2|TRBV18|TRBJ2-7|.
CASSASGTSGNYEQYF
TGTGCCAGCTCAGCATCCGGGACTAGCGGGAACTACGAGCAGTACTTC
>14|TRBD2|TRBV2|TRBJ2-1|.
CASRRGALYNEQFF
TGTGCCAGCCGGCGGGGGGCCCTATACAATGAGCAGTTCTTC
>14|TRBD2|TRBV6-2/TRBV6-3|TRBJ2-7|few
CASSYSAGSLEQYF
TGTGCCAGCAGTTACTCAGCGGGATCCCTCGAGCAGTACTTC
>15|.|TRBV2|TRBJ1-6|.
CASSSESSYNSPLHF
TGTGCCAGCAGCTCCGAGAGCTCCTATAATTCACCCCTCCACTTT
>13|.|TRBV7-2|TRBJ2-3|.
CASRFRGTDTQYF
TGTGCCAGCAGGTTCAGGGGCACAGATACGCAGTATTTT
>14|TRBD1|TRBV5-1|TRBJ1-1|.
CASSVGQMNTEAFF
TGCGCCAGCAGCGTGGGACAGATGAACACTGAAGCTTTCTTT
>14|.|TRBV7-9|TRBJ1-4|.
CASSLDGRKQKLFF
TGTGCCAGCAGCTTAGACGGCAGGAAGCAAAAACTGTTTTTT
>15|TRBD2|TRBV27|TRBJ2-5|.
CASSLGGEGRETQYF
TGTGCCAGCAGCCTTGGGGGGGAGGGCCGAGAGACCCAGTACTTC
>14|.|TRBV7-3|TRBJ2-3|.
CASSSGQPSDTQYF
TGTGCCAGCAGCTCCGGACAACCGTCGGATACGCAGTATTTT
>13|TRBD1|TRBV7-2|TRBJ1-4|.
CASRTGNNEKLFF
TGTGCCAGCCGGACAGGAAATAATGAAAAACTGTTTTTT
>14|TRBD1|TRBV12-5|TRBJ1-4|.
CASGWDRRNEKLFF
TGTGCTAGTGGTTGGGACAGGCGGAATGAAAAACTGTTTTTT
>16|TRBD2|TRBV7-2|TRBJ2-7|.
CASSLGQSGGPYEQYF
TGTGCCAGCAGCTTAGGCCAAAGCGGGGGGCCCTACGAGCAGTACTTC
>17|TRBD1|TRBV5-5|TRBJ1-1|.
CASSWPDGDSLNTEAFF
TGTGCCAGCAGCTGGCCGGATGGGGACAGCTTGAACACTGAAGCTTTCTTT
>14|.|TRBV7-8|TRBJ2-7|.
CASSTQGGSYEQYF
TGTGCCAGCAGTACGCAGGGCGGCTCCTACGAGCAGTACTTC
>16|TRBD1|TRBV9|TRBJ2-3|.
CASSAVGTGVPNTQYF
TGTGCCAGCAGCGCCGTAGGGACAGGGGTACCTAATACGCAGTATTTT
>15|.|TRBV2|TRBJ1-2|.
CASEGGGDPIYGYTF
TGTGCCAGCGAGGGGGGGGGCGACCCGATCTATGGCTACACCTTC